One sample yielded the 26 T cell receptor beta chains listed below, sequenced in a study of control samples from healthy donors and cancer patients. Generated by immunoSEQ multiplex PCR, the TCRdb table keeps only in-frame clones and is missing some. The sample carries about 160,000 clones, 93% recorded once. Sequenced: blood. These receptor sequences come from a man aged 18 to 30 in good health.

The V and J genes are TRBV6-5 and TRBJ1-1, with D unclear. Trimming took off 10 bases at V and 6 bases at J, with 18 bases between the two ends. CDR1 and CDR2 (germline): MNHEY, SVGAGI. This CDR3 has 13 residues. CDR3 residues: CATRNLGRAEAFF. DNA of the CDR3: TGTGCCACCCGCAACTTAGGACGGGCTGAAGCTTTCTTT.

This chain connects TRBV6-6 to TRBJ1-4, with D unclear. Germline V gene lookup returns CDR1 MNHNY and CDR2 SVGAGI (reference sequence). The CDR3 spans 16 residues. V dropped 0 bases and J dropped 2 bases, with 10 bases sitting between them. This chain's CDR3 is CASSYSLGRTNEKLFF. The CDR3 DNA reads TGTGCCAGCAGTTACTCGTTGGGCAGGACTAATGAAAAACTGTTTTTT.

The CDR3: CASPSGNTIYF. CDR3 bases: TGTGCCAGCCCCTCTGGAAACACCATATATTTT. The chain combines TRBV12-3 or TRBV12-4 with TRBJ1-3, with D uncertain. V was pared by 8 bases and J by 0 bases, with 2 bases between. This CDR3 spans 11 amino acids.

The chain employs TRBV4-1 and TRBJ2-7, with D tentatively TRBD2 (6 bases). CDR1 MGHRA and CDR2 YSYEKL come from the germline V gene. The ends were cut back, 0 bases at V and 1 base at J, with 13 bases in the middle. The CDR3 has 16 amino acids. The CDR3 nucleotides read TGCGCCAGCAGCCAAGAATTCGGGACTCTGTCCTACGAGCAGTACTTC. Protein sequence: CASSQEFGTLSYEQYF.

The gene calls are TRBV4-1 and TRBJ2-1; 8 nucleotides align to TRBD2. V shed 2 bases and J 10 bases; nucleotides not matched to a gene: 13. The CDR3 covers 16 residues. Germline V gene sequence: CDR1 MGHRA, CDR2 YSYEKL. The CDR3 region has the DNA TGCGCCAGCAGCCAACAGGAGGCGGGGGGCAGCCGGGAGCAGTTCTTC. Translation gives CASSQQEAGGSREQFF.

The chain has TRBV6-5 and TRBJ1-1; 9 positions agree with TRBD1. CDR1 and CDR2 (germline): MNHEY, SVGAGI. The CDR3 totals 14 residues. V shed 10 bases, J shed 3 bases, and the junction held 9 bases outside the gene matches. For the CDR3, the DNA is TGTGCCACCACCCACGACAGGGGGGACACTGAAGCTTTCTTT. Its translation is CATTHDRGDTEAFF.

The chain links TRBV27 to TRBJ2-7; perhaps TRBD1 as D (5 bases). The V and J ends lost 5 bases and 2 bases respectively, with 10 bases between them. The CDR3 is 13 residues long. Germline CDR1 and CDR2: MNHEY and SMNVEV (reference sequence). In nucleotides, the CDR3 is TGTGCCAGCAGTCAGGGCCGAGCCTACGAGCAGTACTTC. Translated: CASSQGRAYEQYF.

This chain joins TRBV5-5 and TRBJ2-6, with TRBD2 identical over 7 bases. Germline loops: CDR1 SGHKS, CDR2 YYEKEE (reference sequence). The junction had 16 bases not matched to a gene; V was cut back by 4 bases and J by 0 bases. The CDR3 has 20 residues. CDR3 bases: TGTGCCAGCAGCCCCCGGGGGGAGACAGAGAACCCCTCTGGGGCCAACGTCCTGACTTTC. Amino acids: CASSPRGETENPSGANVLTF.

The chain's CDR3 is CASSLSALRGNQPQHF. CDR3 nucleotides: TGTGCCAGCAGCTTATCAGCTTTGAGGGGGAATCAGCCCCAGCATTTT. The rearrangement joins TRBV11-2 to TRBJ1-5; D may be TRBD1 (6 bases). V dropped 2 bases and J dropped 4 bases, with 15 bases sitting between them. This CDR3 is built from 16 residues. Germline V CDR1 and CDR2: SGHAT, FQNNGV. Using reference TRBV11-2 and TRBJ1-5 for the parts outside the CDR3, the full variable domain is EAGVAQSPRYKIIEKRQSVAFWCNPISGHATLYWYQQILGQGPKLLIQFQNNGVVDDSQLPKDRFSAERLKGVDSTLKIQPAKLEDSAVYLCASSLSALRGNQPQHFGDGTRLSIL.

The chain joins TRBV4-1 to TRBJ2-3; 12 bases are a match to TRBD2. The trim removed 2 bases at V and 0 bases at J, leaving 15 bases unmatched. This CDR3 is built from 21 residues. The germline gives CDR1 MGHRA, CDR2 YSYEKL. This CDR3 is CASSQTSRLAGGPRSTDTQYF. The CDR3 bases are TGCGCCAGCAGCCAAACCTCCCGGCTAGCGGGAGGGCCTCGGAGCACAGATACGCAGTATTTT.

V is TRBV2 and J is TRBJ2-2, with TRBD2 matching over 8 bases. Germline V gives CDR1 SNHLY, CDR2 FYNNEI. The CDR3 totals 16 residues. Trimming cost V 6 bases and J 0 bases; bases outside gene matches: 6. The CDR3 protein is CASSGRGGTNTGELFF. The CDR3 DNA is TGTGCCAGCAGCGGGAGGGGTGGGACGAACACCGGGGAGCTGTTTTTT.

The chain is built from TRBV9 and TRBJ2-7; D perhaps matches TRBD1 (6 bases). The CDR3 covers 13 residues. V was cut by 3 bases and J by 3 bases, with 10 bases left in between. CDR1 and CDR2 (germline): SGDLS, YYNGEE. As DNA, the CDR3 is TGTGCCAGCAGCGCAGGGGATTTCTACGAGCAGTACTTC. Translated, it gives CASSAGDFYEQYF. The full variable domain, with the rest looked up from reference TRBV9 and TRBJ2-7, is DSGVTQTPKHLITATGQRVTLRCSPRSGDLSVYWYQQSLDQGLQFLIQYYNGEERAKGNILERFSAQQFPDLHSELNLSSLELGDSALYFCASSAGDFYEQYFGPGTRLTVT.

The chain employs TRBV5-4 and TRBJ1-2; unclear D gene. Between the trimmed V and J ends, which lost 3 bases and 2 bases, there was a span of 5 bases. Germline V gives CDR1 SGHNT, CDR2 YYREEE (reference sequence). This CDR3 contains 12 residues. CDR3 coding DNA: TGTGCCAGCAGCTCTGGGAACTATGGCTACACCTTC. Encoded protein: CASSSGNYGYTF.

The genes are TRBV9 and TRBJ2-2; D is ambiguous. The CDR3 spans 15 residues. The germline V and J ends were trimmed by 1 base and 4 bases, with 11 bases remaining between them. Germline V lookup: CDR1 SGDLS, CDR2 YYNGEE. The CDR3 DNA follows: TGTGCCAGCAGCGTACAAGGTTGGGGCACCGGGGAGCTGTTTTTT. It encodes CASSVQGWGTGELFF.

This chain links TRBV18 with TRBJ2-6, with 9 bases identical to TRBD1. J lost 0 bases, V lost 8 bases, and 14 bases had no gene match. Germline CDR1 is KGHSH and CDR2 is LQKENI. The CDR3 covers 19 residues. The CDR3 spells CASPGTGINKNSGANVLTF. The CDR3 bases are TGTGCCAGCCCCGGGACAGGGATCAATAAAAACTCTGGGGCCAACGTCCTGACTTTC. Filled out from reference TRBV18 and TRBJ2-6, the complete variable domain reads NAGVMQNPRHLVRRRGQEARLRCSPMKGHSHVYWYRQLPEEGLKFMVYLQKENIIDESGMPKERFSAEFPKEGPSILRIQQVVRGDSAAYFCASPGTGINKNSGANVLTFGAGSRLTVL.

This chain joins TRBV24-1 and TRBJ1-5; D unclear. Trimming pared 3 bases from V and 0 bases from J, leaving 5 bases between. This CDR3 contains 14 residues. From germline, CDR1 is KGHDR and CDR2 SFDVKD. CDR3 bases: TGTGCCACCAGTGATGAAAATAGCAATCAGCCCCAGCATTTT. It yields the protein CATSDENSNQPQHF.

The chain joins TRBV7-3 to TRBJ2-6; D might be TRBD2 (6 bases). The length of the CDR3 is 21 residues. The germline CDR1 and CDR2 sequences are SGHTA and FQGTGA. The V end lost 2 bases, the J end lost 2 bases, and 25 bases lay between the germline ends. The CDR3 DNA is TGTGCCAGCAGCTTATCGGGACTGAGGGGACCGCTCCCCCCTGGGGCCAACGTCCTGACTTTC. Its translation is CASSLSGLRGPLPPGANVLTF.

The chain has TRBV19 and TRBJ2-7; possible D gene TRBD1, 6 bases. The CDR3 extends over 14 amino acids. CDR1 LNHDA and CDR2 SQIVND come from the germline V gene (reference sequence). The V end lost 4 bases, the J end lost 0 bases, and 10 bases lay between the germline ends. CDR3 nucleotide sequence: TGTGCCAGTAGTACTCCGGGACACTCCTACGAGCAGTACTTC. Translation: CASSTPGHSYEQYF.

CDR3 protein: CASSLVTETQYF. CDR3 nucleotides: TGTGCCAGCAGCTTAGTCACGGAGACCCAGTACTTC. This chain connects TRBV7-9 to TRBJ2-5; no firm D call. Germline lookup yields CDR1 SEHNR and CDR2 FQNEAQ (reference sequence). The CDR3 consists of 12 residues. Trimming pared 1 base from V and 5 bases from J, leaving 5 bases between.

The rearrangement joins TRBV2 to TRBJ2-5; unclear D gene. CDR3 length: 12 residues. V was clipped by 11 bases and J by 4 bases, with 14 bases between them. Per germline, CDR1 SNHLY and CDR2 FYNNEI. The CDR3 DNA sequence: TGTGCCTCTCAGGAGCCTCGAGAGACCCAGTACTTC. As protein: CASQEPRETQYF.

The chain combines TRBV11-2 with TRBJ2-5; 8 bases agree with TRBD2. Losses at the gene ends were 5 bases for V and 4 bases for J; bases not matched to a gene: 12. Germline V CDR1 and CDR2: SGHAT, FQNNGV. The CDR3 covers 16 residues. The CDR3 sequence: CASSGVSGELGETQYF. CDR3 nucleotide sequence: TGTGCCAGCAGCGGAGTTAGCGGGGAGTTAGGAGAGACCCAGTACTTC.

The chain combines TRBV10-3 with TRBJ1-2; D might be TRBD1 (5 bases). Germline CDR1 ENHRY, CDR2 SYGVKD. This CDR3 has 15 amino acids. V dropped 1 base and J dropped 8 bases, with 17 bases sitting between them. CDR3 nucleotide sequence: TGTGCCATCAGTGAGTTCCGGGACCCAGGAAGGGGCTACACCTTC. Translated: CAISEFRDPGRGYTF.

This clone was seen a handful of times. The rearrangement joins TRBV5-1 to TRBJ2-7, with TRBD1 identical over 8 bases. The V and J ends lost 4 bases and 1 base, in that order; junction bases with no gene match: 10. CDR1 and CDR2 from the germline V gene are SGHRS and YFSETQ. CDR3 size: 16 residues. The CDR3 spells CASSTKGTGVSYEQYF. CDR3 coding DNA: TGCGCCAGCAGCACGAAGGGGACAGGAGTTTCCTACGAGCAGTACTTC.

This clone was seen only once. The chain joins TRBV9 to TRBJ2-3; 8 positions agree with TRBD2. The ends lost 2 bases at V and 1 base at J; junction bases unmatched: 3. The CDR3 is 15 amino acids. Germline CDR1 and CDR2: SGDLS and YYNGEE. CDR3 nucleotides: TGTGCCAGCAGCGTGGACGGGGGGGGCACAGATACGCAGTATTTT. Its translation is CASSVDGGGTDTQYF. The variable domain in full, with the rest retrieved from reference TRBV9 and TRBJ2-3, is DSGVTQTPKHLITATGQRVTLRCSPRSGDLSVYWYQQSLDQGLQFLIQYYNGEERAKGNILERFSAQQFPDLHSELNLSSLELGDSALYFCASSVDGGGTDTQYFGPGTRLTVL.

The gene calls are TRBV10-1 and TRBJ2-2; unclear D gene. Trimming pared 6 bases from V and 6 bases from J, leaving 14 bases between. CDR3 size: 14 residues. Germline-derived CDR1 and CDR2 are WNHNN and SYGVQD (reference sequence). The CDR3, as DNA: TGCGCCAGCAGCCCCCGGGTAGTGCCCGGGGAGCTGTTTTTT. Translating it yields CASSPRVVPGELFF.

This clone appeared once. V and J are TRBV5-6 and TRBJ2-1; 12 positions match TRBD2. J gave up 10 bases and V 2 bases, and 7 bases lay outside the gene matches. In germline, CDR1 is SGHDT, CDR2 YYEEEE. The CDR3 runs 15 residues. The CDR3: CASSFPSGGADEQFF. The CDR3 bases are TGTGCCAGCAGCTTTCCTAGCGGGGGGGCCGACGAGCAGTTCTTC.